Shown below are 32 T cell receptor beta chains from a single sample sequenced in a study of response to subunit inactivated influenza vaccine. Each CDR3 protein is one row after TCRdb ran MiXCR on the RT-PCR reads. The profile covers hundreds of thousands of distinct CDR3 sequences, with around 13% appearing a single time and less than 9% taken by the ten largest. The source material was PBMCs from blood, sampled 14 days before vaccination. Receptors originate from a middle-aged man who received an inactivated influenza vaccine.

The chain is built from TRBV12-3 or TRBV12-4 and TRBJ2-2; D gene unclear. The CDR3 runs to 14 residues. V lost 6 bases and J 4 bases, leaving 12 bases between the germline ends. The CDR3 sequence is CASRVEGGTGELFF. In nucleotides, the CDR3 is TGTGCCAGCAGGGTAGAAGGTGGCACCGGGGAGCTGTTTTTT.

This clonotype has more than one count but fewer than ten. The rearrangement joins TRBV25-1 to TRBJ2-1; TRBD1 might be the D (6 bases). This CDR3 comprises 12 residues. Trimming took off 2 bases at V and 10 bases at J, with 9 bases between the two ends. The germline CDR1 and CDR2 sequences are MGHDK and SYGVNS. CDR3: CASSEQGWEQFF. The DNA for the CDR3 is TGTGCCAGCAGTGAACAGGGGTGGGAGCAGTTCTTC. Together with reference TRBV25-1 and TRBJ2-1, the CDR3 gives the full variable domain: EADIYQTPRYLVIGTGKKITLECSQTMGHDKMYWYQQDPGMELHLIHYSYGVNSTEKGDLSSESTVSRIRTEHFPLTLESARPSHTSQYLCASSEQGWEQFFGPGTRLTVL.

This chain uses TRBV6-5 with TRBJ1-1; D gene ambiguous. The CDR3 loop spans 13 amino acids. Between the trimmed V and J ends, which lost 7 bases and 2 bases, there was a span of 11 bases. Germline V gives CDR1 MNHEY, CDR2 SVGAGI. The CDR3 DNA reads as TGTGCCAGCATTATGAGGGAAAACACTGAAGCTTTCTTT. This codes for CASIMRENTEAFF.

This clonotype was seen ten or more times. The gene calls are TRBV7-2 and TRBJ1-2, with a tentative D call TRBD1 (5 bases). CDR1 is SGHTA and CDR2 is FQGNSA in the germline V gene. The CDR3 spans 13 residues. V lost 9 bases, J lost 6 bases, and 17 bases lay in between. DNA of the CDR3: TGTGCCAGTAACGCCGGGGGAAATAATGGCTACACCTTC. Encoded protein: CASNAGGNNGYTF. The full variable domain, with the rest looked up from reference TRBV7-2 and TRBJ1-2, is GAGVSQSPSNKVTEKGKDVELRCDPISGHTALYWYRQSLGQGLEFLIYFQGNSAPDKSGLPSDRFSAERTGGSVSTLTIQRTQQEDSAVYLCASNAGGNNGYTFGSGTRLTVV.

The chain couples TRBV19 to TRBJ1-5; 10 nucleotides align to TRBD1. With V trimmed by 4 bases and J by 6 bases, 9 bases remained unmatched. CDR1 is LNHDA, CDR2 SQIVND, per germline (reference sequence). This CDR3 contains 16 residues. CDR3: CASSTRRDRGVQPQHF. The CDR3 DNA sequence: TGTGCCAGTAGTACCCGCCGGGACAGGGGTGTTCAGCCCCAGCATTTT. Full variable domain (remainder filled in from reference TRBV19 and TRBJ1-5): DGGITQSPKYLFRKEGQNVTLSCEQNLNHDAMYWYRQDPGQGLRLIYYSQIVNDFQKGDIAEGYSVSREKKESFPLTVTSAQKNPTAFYLCASSTRRDRGVQPQHFGDGTRLSIL.

This clonotype occurred a few times. The chain carries TRBV19 and TRBJ2-2, with a possible D match to TRBD1 (5 bases). The CDR3 has 14 residues. Germline-derived CDR1 and CDR2 are LNHDA and SQIVND (reference sequence). Trimming took 3 bases from V and 3 from J, leaving 8 bases between them. This CDR3 is CASSMIRDTGELFF. The CDR3 DNA follows: TGTGCCAGTAGTATGATCAGGGACACCGGGGAGCTGTTTTTT.

The table lists this clonotype with a few counts. The V and J genes are TRBV11-2 and TRBJ1-5; perhaps TRBD1 as D (6 bases). Germline values: CDR1 SGHAT, CDR2 FQNNGV. V was trimmed by 6 bases and J by 7 bases, leaving 19 bases between them. This CDR3 spans 15 amino acids. DNA of the CDR3: TGTGCCAGCAGTCCCACGGGGGGCGGGGGGCAGCCCCAGCATTTT. It is translated as CASSPTGGGGQPQHF.

The sample holds a few counts of this clonotype. V is TRBV7-8 and J is TRBJ2-3; D ambiguous. From germline, CDR1 is SGHVS and CDR2 FQNEAQ. The germline V and J ends were trimmed by 5 bases and 7 bases, with 22 bases remaining between them. There are 16 residues in the CDR3. The CDR3 here is CASSLESALTLHTQYF. CDR3 coding DNA: TGTGCCAGCAGCCTCGAATCGGCGCTAACCCTGCATACGCAGTATTTT.

This clonotype showed up just a few times. The chain is built from TRBV6-5 and TRBJ1-1; D remains unclear. V was shortened by 1 base and J by 1 base, with 10 bases between the two germline ends. The germline gives CDR1 MNHEY, CDR2 SVGAGI. The CDR3 is 15 residues long. CDR3 bases: TGTGCCAGCAGTTACTACTCAGGAAAGAACACTGAAGCTTTCTTT. It yields the protein CASSYYSGKNTEAFF.

Only a few counts were recorded for this clonotype. The CDR3 protein is CASSGQGGVAGELFF. CDR3 in DNA: TGCGCCAGCAGCGGACAGGGGGGGGTCGCCGGGGAGCTGTTTTTT. The chain joins TRBV5-1 to TRBJ2-2, with 10 bases lining up with TRBD1. The CDR3 contains 15 residues. CDR1 and CDR2 (germline): SGHRS, YFSETQ. V was clipped by 4 bases and J by 6 bases; unmatched bases: 6.

This clonotype was counted many times. The chain employs TRBV5-7 and TRBJ2-6; 13 bases are a match to TRBD2. TRBV5-7 is an ORF, with its function uncertain. With V trimmed by 1 base and J by 2 bases, 9 bases remained unmatched. The CDR3 totals 20 residues. The CDR3 DNA is TGTGCCAGCAGCTTGAGTAGGACTAGCGGGAGCAGAGCTGGGGCCAACGTCCTGACTTTC. This translates into CASSLSRTSGSRAGANVLTF.

This clonotype was seen a handful of times. This chain links TRBV9 with TRBJ2-4, with 10 bases matching TRBD2. The CDR3 runs 16 residues. Per the germline V gene, CDR1 is SGDLS and CDR2 is YYNGEE. Trimming removed 2 bases from V and 8 bases from J; junction bases left unmatched: 10. CDR3 sequence reads: CASSVRAGGPVDIQYF. The CDR3, as DNA: TGTGCCAGCAGCGTTAGAGCGGGAGGGCCTGTGGACATTCAGTACTTC. Using reference TRBV9 and TRBJ2-4 for the parts outside the CDR3, the full variable domain is DSGVTQTPKHLITATGQRVTLRCSPRSGDLSVYWYQQSLDQGLQFLIQYYNGEERAKGNILERFSAQQFPDLHSELNLSSLELGDSALYFCASSVRAGGPVDIQYFGAGTRLSVL.

This clonotype has only a few counts. The chain carries TRBV7-2 and TRBJ2-1; tentative D call: TRBD2 (7 bases). The V end lost 1 base, the J end lost 8 bases, and 18 bases lay between the germline ends. The CDR3 covers 16 residues. Looked up from germline, CDR1 is SGHTA and CDR2 is FQGNSA. The CDR3 reads CASSLVGGGYGDEQFF. As DNA, the CDR3 is TGTGCCAGCAGCTTAGTAGGGGGAGGGTACGGCGATGAGCAGTTCTTC.

This clonotype was observed a handful of times. V gene TRBV7-2 combines with J gene TRBJ2-1; 9 bases are shared with TRBD2. The CDR3 length is 16 residues. Trimming took 1 base from V and 6 from J; bases not matched to a gene: 7. The V gene's germline CDR1 is SGHTA and CDR2 FQGNSA. CDR3 sequence: CASSLEVAGDLNEQFF. The CDR3 bases are TGTGCCAGCAGCTTAGAGGTAGCGGGAGATCTCAATGAGCAGTTCTTC.

The V and J genes are TRBV7-2 and TRBJ2-1, with 7 nucleotides matching TRBD1. Germline V lookup: CDR1 SGHTA, CDR2 FQGNSA. The CDR3 covers 15 residues. With V trimmed by 3 bases and J by 2 bases, 4 bases remained unmatched. The CDR3 here is CASSFYGTAYNEQFF. The CDR3 DNA is TGTGCCAGCAGCTTCTACGGGACAGCCTACAATGAGCAGTTCTTC. The whole variable domain, remainder taken from reference TRBV7-2 and TRBJ2-1, is GAGVSQSPSNKVTEKGKDVELRCDPISGHTALYWYRQSLGQGLEFLIYFQGNSAPDKSGLPSDRFSAERTGGSVSTLTIQRTQQEDSAVYLCASSFYGTAYNEQFFGPGTRLTVL.

The chain uses TRBV7-6 and TRBJ2-3; the match to TRBD1 covers 8 bases. The CDR3 is 17 residues long. Germline loops: CDR1 SGHVS, CDR2 FNYEAQ. The trim removed 2 bases at V and 3 bases at J, leaving 10 bases unmatched. CDR3 bases: TGTGCCAGCAGCTTAACCGCTCAGGGGGCTGGGACAGATACGCAGTATTTT. This gives the protein CASSLTAQGAGTDTQYF.

The chain links TRBV18 to TRBJ2-2; TRBD2 matches 11 bases. Germline V lookup: CDR1 KGHSH, CDR2 LQKENI. Germline trimming cut 3 bases from V and 1 base from J; bases unmatched to any gene: 1. This CDR3 spans 16 amino acids. The CDR3 nucleotides read TGTGCCAGCTCACCCACTAGCGGGAGGAACACCGGGGAGCTGTTTTTT. Protein sequence: CASSPTSGRNTGELFF.

This clonotype was seen a few times. The rearrangement joins TRBV20-1 to TRBJ2-1, with D perhaps TRBD1 (6 bases). Trimming pared 6 bases from V and 0 bases from J, leaving 12 bases between. Germline V lookup: CDR1 DFQATT, CDR2 SNEGSKA (reference sequence). The CDR3 covers 14 residues. The CDR3: CSAPDRNSYNEQFF. DNA for the CDR3: TGCAGTGCCCCAGACAGGAACTCCTACAATGAGCAGTTCTTC.

J is TRBJ1-1 and V is TRBV5-1; perhaps TRBD1 as D (5 bases). The ends were cut back, 5 bases at V and 5 bases at J, with 13 bases in the middle. The length of the CDR3 is 13 residues. Looked up from germline, CDR1 is SGHRS and CDR2 is YFSETQ. CDR3 DNA: TGCGCCAGCAGAGGGTCGGAGGGGACTGAAGCTTTCTTT. Amino acids: CASRGSEGTEAFF.

This clonotype has only a few counts. V gene TRBV7-2 combines with J gene TRBJ1-1, with no clear D. The CDR3 covers 15 residues. Germline V gene data show CDR1 as SGHTA and CDR2 as FQGNSA. Trimming took 2 bases from V and 1 from J, leaving 11 bases between them. The CDR3 is CASSLRRSQNTEAFF. For the CDR3, the DNA is TGTGCCAGCAGCTTACGAAGGAGCCAGAACACTGAAGCTTTCTTT.

A remark on this clonotype: One junction end does not reproduce the germline sequence, and a read error may be involved. The chain has TRBV28 and TRBJ2-4, with TRBD2 as a possible D gene (7 bases). CDR3 length: 14 amino acids. Germline CDR1 MDHEN, CDR2 SYDVKM. The CDR3 spells CASSLAGAKNMQYF. The CDR3, as DNA: TGTGCCAGCAGTTTAGCGGGGGCCAAAAACATGCAGTACTTC.

Ten or more counts support this clonotype. The V call is TRBV4-1, the J call TRBJ2-7; D uncertain. The CDR3 runs to 15 residues. Germline V gene sequence: CDR1 MGHRA, CDR2 YSYEKL. The V end was cut by 0 bases, the J end by 4 bases, with 13 bases between. CDR3 bases: TGCGCCAGCAGCCAAGAAGGGTTCCCTTCTTACGAGCAGTACTTC. Its translation: CASSQEGFPSYEQYF.

The rearrangement joins TRBV12-3 or TRBV12-4 to TRBJ1-2; D unresolved. This CDR3 has 10 residues. V lost 10 bases and J 6 bases, leaving 9 bases between the germline ends. Written as DNA, the CDR3 is TGTGCCACAGACGGTGATGGCTACACCTTC. Its protein is CATDGDGYTF.

This clonotype has only a few counts. V and J are TRBV2 and TRBJ1-4; the D is unclear. CDR1 is SNHLY, CDR2 FYNNEI, per germline. V was trimmed by 3 bases and J by 4 bases, leaving 15 bases between them. This CDR3 has 16 residues. CDR3: CASSDHIGFGNEKLFF. In DNA, the CDR3 is TGTGCCAGCAGTGATCATATCGGATTCGGTAATGAAAAACTGTTTTTT.

This chain uses TRBV7-9 with TRBJ2-5, with a possible D match to TRBD2 (5 bases). The V end was cut by 7 bases, the J end by 5 bases, with 26 bases between. Germline CDR1 and CDR2: SEHNR and FQNEAQ (reference sequence). This CDR3 spans 17 amino acids. CDR3 coding DNA: TGTGCCAGCACCCGTATTTGGTCGGGGATGAAAAGGGAGACCCAGTACTTC. Residues: CASTRIWSGMKRETQYF.

V and J are TRBV29-1 and TRBJ2-3; the D is unclear. This CDR3 region has 12 residues. Germline lookup yields CDR1 SQVTM and CDR2 ANQGSEA. V was trimmed by 3 bases and J by 0 bases, leaving 4 bases between them. CDR3 amino acids: CSVDTSTDTQYF. The CDR3 nucleotides are TGCAGCGTTGATACGAGCACAGATACGCAGTATTTT.

This clonotype was recorded at least ten times. This chain connects TRBV28 to TRBJ1-5; TRBD1 is a possible D gene (5 bases). Germline V lookup: CDR1 MDHEN, CDR2 SYDVKM. Trimming removed 3 bases from V and 1 base from J, with 10 bases in between. There are 15 residues in the CDR3. The CDR3 here is CASSLLGDSNQPQHF. In nucleotides, the CDR3 is TGTGCCAGCAGTTTGTTAGGGGACAGCAATCAGCCCCAGCATTTT.

This chain links TRBV6-1 with TRBJ1-1; 9 bases agree with TRBD1. Trimming at V came to 2 bases and at J to 4 bases, leaving 5 bases not matched to a gene. The V gene's germline CDR1 is MNHNS and CDR2 SASEGT. The CDR3 has 15 residues. CDR3 sequence reads: CASSETGGVGTEAFF. The CDR3 DNA is TGTGCCAGCAGTGAAACAGGGGGCGTGGGCACTGAAGCTTTCTTT.

This clonotype turned up a few times. The V gene is TRBV20-1, the J gene TRBJ2-5; D is unresolved. The germline V gene encodes CDR1 DFQATT and CDR2 SNEGSKA (reference sequence). The CDR3 runs 16 residues. V lost 0 bases and J lost 5, with 19 bases in between. CDR3 DNA sequence: TGCAGTGCTAGAGATCCAAACGATAGGGCGGAGGAGACCCAGTACTTC. Protein: CSARDPNDRAEETQYF.

The chain uses TRBV28 and TRBJ2-1, with D unclear. The CDR3 spans 12 residues. V lost 7 bases and J 4 bases, leaving 8 bases between the germline ends. Germline V gene data show CDR1 as MDHEN and CDR2 as SYDVKM. The CDR3 here is CASKGSYNEQFF. The CDR3 nucleotides are TGTGCCAGCAAAGGCAGTTACAATGAGCAGTTCTTC.

V gene TRBV20-1 combines with J gene TRBJ1-2; TRBD1 aligns across 10 bases. V shed 5 bases, J shed 7 bases, and the junction held 10 bases outside the gene matches. In germline, CDR1 is DFQATT, CDR2 SNEGSKA (reference sequence). This CDR3 contains 14 residues. The CDR3: CSALDRDRGGGYTF. Written as DNA, the CDR3 is TGCAGTGCTTTAGACCGGGACAGGGGCGGTGGCTACACCTTC.

This clonotype has only a few counts. The chain uses TRBV20-1 and TRBJ2-1; TRBD2 agrees at 7 bases. The CDR3 sequence is 15 residues long. Germline V gene lookup returns CDR1 DFQATT and CDR2 SNEGSKA (reference sequence). Trimming removed 1 base from V and 9 bases from J; junction bases left unmatched: 12. The CDR3 bases are TGCAGTGCTAGAGGGGGTGGGCGGGAGATCGGTGAGCAGTTCTTC. It translates to CSARGGGREIGEQFF.